The sequence of this TCR beta chain was determined in a study of cytotoxic CD8 clonotypes in ibrutinib-treated CLL. Overall study context: A mean of about 250,000 productive templates and about 88,000 productive rearrangements was obtained per sample.

With regard to this clone: What it binds is not known.

Germline CDR1 reads MNHEY; CDR2 reads SMNVEV (reference sequence). This CDR3 is built from 13 residues. Germline trimming cut 2 bases from V and 6 bases from J; bases unmatched to any gene: 1. Produced via immunoSEQ multiplex PCR; TCRdb's table is partial and in-frame only. This repertoire shows just over 200,000 clones, 60% to 80% found once; its top ten account for roughly an eighth. Overall study results and limits: Sustained-remission and progressing patients diverged in sampling times. Clonality increased at ibrutinib response and stayed stable in sustained remission. At progression, however, it fell back toward baseline.

The chain links TRBV27 to TRBJ2-1; 7 nucleotides align to TRBD1. The TCR was taken from a human donor with chronic lymphocytic leukemia. Sequenced material: PBMCs, taken after 12 months of ibrutinib treatment. CDR3 protein: CASSLAGGNEQFF. CDR3 sequence (DNA): TGTGCCAGCAGTTTAGCAGGGGGCAATGAGCAGTTCTTC.